The 27 T cell receptor beta chains given below trace back to one sample, sequenced in a study of CD8 T cells in Susac syndrome. After extraction with the RNeasy kit, roughly 0.45 to 1 ug of the RNA was reverse transcribed using random hexamers. TCRdb itself ran the immunoSEQ multiplex PCR reads through MiXCR, one entry per CDR3 protein. The table lists about 150,000 distinct CDR3 sequences, around 95% of them singletons, with about 0.08% in the top ten. Sequencing was performed on CD4+ T cells from PBMCs. These receptors were taken from a human donor with Susac syndrome.

This chain uses TRBV7-9 with TRBJ1-1; a possible D gene is TRBD1 (6 bases). This CDR3 is 15 amino acids long. The V gene lost 7 bases and the J gene lost 2 bases, with 17 bases spanning the gap. The germline V gene encodes CDR1 SEHNR and CDR2 FQNEAQ (reference sequence). This chain's CDR3 is CASTLYREGNTEAFF. In DNA form, the CDR3 reads TGTGCCAGCACCTTGTACAGGGAGGGCAACACTGAAGCTTTCTTT.

The CDR3 loop is CASRGGPNPNSYNEQFF. In DNA, the CDR3 is TGTGCCAGCAGGGGCGGGCCCAACCCCAACTCCTACAATGAGCAGTTCTTC. J is TRBJ2-1 and V is TRBV12-3 or TRBV12-4, with D tentatively TRBD2 (5 bases). Trimming left V 6 bases short and J 0 bases short, with 18 bases between. This CDR3 region has 17 residues.

The chain carries TRBV4-1 and TRBJ2-4; D unclear. Trimming took off 0 bases at V and 7 bases at J, with 13 bases between the two ends. This CDR3 spans 15 amino acids. Germline assignment: CDR1 MGHRA and CDR2 YSYEKL. CDR3 region: CASSQEIQAGNIQYF. The CDR3 DNA follows: TGCGCCAGCAGCCAAGAAATCCAGGCCGGGAACATTCAGTACTTC.

The chain couples TRBV11-2 to TRBJ1-1; D is uncertain. CDR3 length equals 14 residues. Germline assignment: CDR1 SGHAT and CDR2 FQNNGV. V lost 2 bases and J 4 bases, leaving 11 bases between the germline ends. The CDR3 region has the DNA TGTGCCAGCAGCTTACGCGGATGGGGCACTGAAGCTTTCTTT. Translation gives CASSLRGWGTEAFF.

This clonotype was detected only once. V usage is TRBV2 and J usage is TRBJ2-3; D ambiguous. This CDR3 region has 13 residues. The germline V gene has CDR1 SNHLY and CDR2 FYNNEI. V lost 6 bases and J lost 2, with 9 bases in between. CDR3 sequence reads: CASRAALTDTQYF. DNA of the CDR3: TGTGCCAGCAGGGCAGCCCTCACAGATACGCAGTATTTT.

The genes are TRBV5-4 and TRBJ1-1, with TRBD1 as a possible D gene (6 bases). Germline loops: CDR1 SGHNT, CDR2 YYREEE (reference sequence). V lost 3 bases, J lost 0 bases, and 15 bases lay in between. This CDR3 comprises 16 residues. CDR3 nucleotides: TGTGCCAGCAGCTCACAGGGTCGTCTACTGAACACTGAAGCTTTCTTT. It codes for CASSSQGRLLNTEAFF.

V is TRBV18 and J is TRBJ2-2; tentatively, D is TRBD2 (6 bases). The CDR3 runs 15 residues. The V gene's germline CDR1 is KGHSH and CDR2 LQKENI. The V end lost 3 bases, the J end lost 4 bases, and 12 bases lay between the germline ends. This CDR3 is CASSPPPAGTGELFF. CDR3 DNA: TGTGCCAGCTCACCCCCCCCAGCGGGCACCGGGGAGCTGTTTTTT. The full variable domain, with the rest looked up from reference TRBV18 and TRBJ2-2, is NAGVMQNPRHLVRRRGQEARLRCSPMKGHSHVYWYRQLPEEGLKFMVYLQKENIIDESGMPKERFSAEFPKEGPSILRIQQVVRGDSAAYFCASSPPPAGTGELFFGEGSRLTVL.

CDR3 bases: TGTGCCAGCAGCGTAGAAGGGAGTCCCATGGGCGAGCAGTACTTC. The encoded protein is CASSVEGSPMGEQYF. J is TRBJ2-7 and V is TRBV9, with D perhaps TRBD2 (5 bases). Deletions cut 0 bases from V and 6 bases from J, with 16 bases between. Germline V gene sequence: CDR1 SGDLS, CDR2 YYNGEE. The CDR3 consists of 15 residues.

This chain links TRBV20-1 with TRBJ2-3; D may be TRBD2 (5 bases). CDR3 length: 10 amino acids. Germline V lookup: CDR1 DFQATT, CDR2 SNEGSKA (reference sequence). Trimming left V 6 bases short and J 10 bases short, with 11 bases between. The CDR3 reads CSAEGFPQYF. The CDR3 DNA follows: TGCAGTGCCGAGGGATTTCCGCAGTATTTT.

The rearrangement joins TRBV20-1 to TRBJ2-1, with TRBD2 identical over 8 bases. CDR3 size: 15 residues. V was clipped by 2 bases and J by 2 bases; unmatched bases: 5. The germline CDR1 and CDR2 sequences are DFQATT and SNEGSKA (reference sequence). The CDR3 nucleotides are TGCAGTGCTAGAAGATTAGCGGGGCCCTACAATGAGCAGTTCTTC. Its protein is CSARRLAGPYNEQFF.

The rearrangement links TRBV7-3 to TRBJ2-3; possible D gene TRBD2, 6 bases. The CDR3 spans 17 residues. The germline V gene encodes CDR1 SGHTA and CDR2 FQGTGA. V was trimmed by 5 bases and J by 0 bases, leaving 18 bases between them. The CDR3 region has the DNA TGTGCCAGCAGCGACGGCCTGCGGGAAGAGAGCACAGATACGCAGTATTTT. Translation: CASSDGLREESTDTQYF.

The rearrangement uses TRBV12-3 or TRBV12-4 and TRBJ2-7; D may be TRBD2 (6 bases). Trimming removed 5 bases at V and 2 bases at J, with 7 bases between. The CDR3 is 12 residues long. The CDR3 DNA sequence: TGTGCCAGCAGTCGGGGGACCTACGAGCAGTACTTC. Amino acids: CASSRGTYEQYF.

This chain connects TRBV19 to TRBJ2-1; TRBD2 matches at 10 bases. The CDR3 has 18 amino acids. The germline gives CDR1 LNHDA, CDR2 SQIVND (reference sequence). The V segment lost 3 bases and the J segment 0 bases; nucleotides outside the gene matches: 8. CDR3 DNA: TGTGCCAGTAGTATGTCTAGCGGGGGACCGAGCTCCTACAATGAGCAGTTCTTC. Protein product: CASSMSSGGPSSYNEQFF.

This chain uses TRBV20-1 with TRBJ2-3, with 7 nucleotides matching TRBD2. The CDR3 is 15 amino acids. Trimming cost V 3 bases and J 2 bases; bases outside gene matches: 8. In germline, CDR1 is DFQATT, CDR2 SNEGSKA (reference sequence). The CDR3 here is CSASSKLANTDTQYF. The CDR3, as DNA: TGCAGTGCTAGTTCGAAACTAGCGAACACAGATACGCAGTATTTT.

The chain links TRBV20-1 to TRBJ2-2; D is ambiguous. CDR3 length: 16 residues. Germline assignment: CDR1 DFQATT and CDR2 SNEGSKA (reference sequence). The ends were cut back, 4 bases at V and 0 bases at J, with 15 bases in the middle. This CDR3 is CSATQNSYANTGELFF. Here the CDR3 DNA reads TGCAGTGCTACCCAAAACTCGTACGCGAACACCGGGGAGCTGTTTTTT.

The CDR3 nucleotides are TGTGCCAGCAGCTTGAGTCAGGGGGGCTACGAGCAGTACTTC. Translation gives CASSLSQGGYEQYF. This chain uses TRBV7-9 with TRBJ2-7; a weak D match, TRBD1 (7 bases). Trimming shortened V by 3 bases and J by 3 bases, and 12 bases separated the two germline ends. Germline lookup yields CDR1 SEHNR and CDR2 FQNEAQ (reference sequence). This CDR3 is built from 14 residues.

As DNA, the CDR3 is TGTGCCAGTAGTAAAGCCCGGGACACCACGACCTACGAGCAGTACTTC. It encodes CASSKARDTTTYEQYF. V gene TRBV19 combines with J gene TRBJ2-7, with D perhaps matching TRBD1 (6 bases). Per germline, CDR1 LNHDA and CDR2 SQIVND (reference sequence). V gave up 4 bases and J gave up 2 bases, with 18 bases separating them. The length of the CDR3 is 16 residues.

The genes are TRBV20-1 and TRBJ2-7; D gene uncertain. V was clipped by 5 bases and J by 4 bases, with 15 bases between them. This CDR3 is built from 13 residues. CDR1 and CDR2 (germline): DFQATT, SNEGSKA (reference sequence). The CDR3 is CSAGPPDLYEQYF. The CDR3 region has the DNA TGCAGTGCTGGCCCCCCCGACCTATACGAGCAGTACTTC.

The chain carries TRBV5-6 and TRBJ1-2, with 7 bases aligning to TRBD1. Germline V gene lookup returns CDR1 SGHDT and CDR2 YYEEEE. V lost 3 bases, J lost 6 bases, and 8 bases stayed unmatched. The CDR3 has 14 residues. The CDR3 DNA sequence: TGTGCCAGCAGCTCGACCGACAGGGTCGATGGCTACACCTTC. This translates into CASSSTDRVDGYTF.

The chain has TRBV19 and TRBJ1-2; the D is unclear. Germline CDR1 LNHDA, CDR2 SQIVND (reference sequence). The V and J ends lost 5 bases and 3 bases respectively, with 10 bases between them. The CDR3 is made up of 13 amino acids. Here the CDR3 DNA reads TGTGCCAGTAGTTCCCCCTTGGACTATGGCTACACCTTC. Encoded protein: CASSSPLDYGYTF.

The rearrangement uses TRBV5-1 and TRBJ1-6, with 8 bases fitting TRBD1. CDR3 length: 12 residues. After removal of 4 bases from V and 14 bases from J, the junction contained 5 bases not matched to a gene. The germline V gene has CDR1 SGHRS and CDR2 YFSETQ. DNA for the CDR3: TGCGCCAGCAGCGAACAGGGGGACGCCCTCCACTTT. This gives the protein CASSEQGDALHF.

J is TRBJ1-2 and V is TRBV6-6; 9 nucleotides agree with TRBD1. Germline V gene sequence: CDR1 MNHNY, CDR2 SVGAGI (reference sequence). The J segment lost 4 bases and the V segment lost 5 bases, leaving 8 bases of the junction unmatched. The CDR3 consists of 15 residues. The CDR3 protein is CASSTDRGRGYGYTF. For the CDR3, the DNA is TGTGCCAGCAGTACTGACAGGGGGAGAGGCTATGGCTACACCTTC.

The chain uses TRBV5-1 and TRBJ1-6, with TRBD1 identical over 7 bases. Germline V gene data show CDR1 as SGHRS and CDR2 as YFSETQ. V lost 5 bases to trimming and J lost 8 bases; unmatched junction nucleotides: 10. This CDR3 has 15 residues. The CDR3 loop reads CASRPMGQNDSPLHF. The CDR3, as DNA: TGCGCCAGCAGACCCATGGGACAGAACGATTCACCCCTCCACTTT.

This clonotype was recorded only once. This chain uses TRBV29-1 with TRBJ2-7; TRBD2 matches 10 bases. The CDR3 extends over 14 amino acids. CDR1 SQVTM and CDR2 ANQGSEA come from the germline V gene. With V trimmed by 5 bases and J by 3 bases, 7 bases remained unmatched. CDR3 loop: CSVIAGGFDYEQYF. DNA for the CDR3: TGCAGCGTTATAGCGGGAGGCTTCGACTACGAGCAGTACTTC.

This chain connects TRBV18 to TRBJ2-7; D possibly matches TRBD1 or TRBD2 (5 bases each). Trimming removed 0 bases at V and 8 bases at J, with 11 bases between. This CDR3 comprises 13 residues. Germline CDR1 KGHSH, CDR2 LQKENI. The CDR3 region is CASSPPGEWKQYF. The DNA for the CDR3 is TGTGCCAGCTCACCACCGGGGGAATGGAAGCAGTACTTC.

This chain joins TRBV3-1 and TRBJ2-4; D is uncertain. V lost 2 bases to trimming and J lost 3 bases, with 11 bases between them. This CDR3 comprises 15 residues. Germline CDR1 and CDR2: LGHDT and YNNKEL (reference sequence). DNA of the CDR3: TGTGCCAGCAGCCAACCCGGACGTTTCAAAAACATTCAGTACTTC. Residues: CASSQPGRFKNIQYF.

The CDR3 DNA reads TGCAGCGTTGCAGGGACAGGGGGCGCCTACGAGCAGTACTTC. This codes for CSVAGTGGAYEQYF. The V call is TRBV29-1, the J call TRBJ2-7, with 12 bases fitting TRBD1. This CDR3 spans 14 amino acids. V lost 4 bases and J lost 2; bases outside the gene matches: 3. The germline V gene has CDR1 SQVTM and CDR2 ANQGSEA.